This T cell receptor (beta chain) was recorded in a study of blood T cell repertoires in COVID-19. Overall study context: Italy, Spain and the United States were the sources of the convalescent and acute COVID-19 samples. PBMCs, B-cell-depleted T cells, or T cells were the source of the cDNA or gDNA that made up the material.

In the original workflow: Amplification from reference gene primers served as the basis for estimated nucleated cell counts. Some clones are missing from TCRdb's copy, which holds only in-frame ones; the method was immunoSEQ multiplex PCR. V and J calls and clone size are as listed in that table; D and trimming were resolved from the DNA. The sample gives roughly 200,000 clones, 80% of which show up once; less than 7% is in the top ten. This TCR was recovered from a man aged 55 to 70 with acute or convalescent COVID-19. The material sequenced was peripheral blood.

CDR3 nucleotide sequence: TGCGCCAGCAGGGCTTCTAGCGGGAGGGTCGCCTACAATGAGCAGTTCTTC. It translates to CASRASSGRVAYNEQFF. The chain couples TRBV4-1 to TRBJ2-1, with TRBD2 identical over 12 bases. This CDR3 region has 17 residues. V lost 6 bases and J lost 2; bases outside the gene matches: 8. Germline loops: CDR1 MGHRA, CDR2 YSYEKL.